Here is one T cell receptor beta chain with its context. Its matching antigen is unknown. This record belongs to a study of blood T cells in healthy people across ages. The authors isolated at least 7 million PBMCs per sample. The second PCR ran about 7 to 12 cycles with a sample-barcoded 5' primer and J-beta primers. Each CDR3 protein gets one entry after TCRdb re-called the 5' RACE reads with MiXCR. The sample has hundreds of thousands of distinct CDR3 sequences, under 65% seen once. Points from the study as a whole: Estimates of total diversity, which came from one million sequenced T cells, were considered to be underestimates. No one knew whether donors had CMV, which possibly confounded expanded clonotype changes.

The sequenced sample was blood. The TCR sequence derives from a woman at least 80 years old in good health.

The CDR3 coding sequence is TGTGCCATCAGTGAGTCGGTGGGGCTAGAGACCCAGTACTTC. It codes for CAISESVGLETQYF. J is TRBJ2-5 and V is TRBV10-3, with TRBD1 as a possible D gene (5 bases). CDR3 length equals 14 residues. Looked up from germline, CDR1 is ENHRY and CDR2 is SYGVKD. V was shortened by 0 bases and J by 4 bases, with 9 bases between the two germline ends.